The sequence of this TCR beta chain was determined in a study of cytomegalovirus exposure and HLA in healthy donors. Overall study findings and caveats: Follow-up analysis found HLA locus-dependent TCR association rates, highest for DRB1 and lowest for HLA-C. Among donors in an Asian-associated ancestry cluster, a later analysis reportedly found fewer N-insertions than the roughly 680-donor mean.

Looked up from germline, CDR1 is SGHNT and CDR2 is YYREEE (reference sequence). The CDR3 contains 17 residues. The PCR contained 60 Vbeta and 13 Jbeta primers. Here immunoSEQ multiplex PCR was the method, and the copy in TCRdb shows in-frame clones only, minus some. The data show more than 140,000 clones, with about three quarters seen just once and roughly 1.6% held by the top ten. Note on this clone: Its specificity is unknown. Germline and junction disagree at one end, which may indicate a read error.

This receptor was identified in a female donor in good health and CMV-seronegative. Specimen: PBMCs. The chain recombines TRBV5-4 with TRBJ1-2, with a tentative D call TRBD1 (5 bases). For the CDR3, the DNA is TGTGCCAGCAGCTTGGGAATTTCCCCGACAGAATACTATGGCCACACCTTC. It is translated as CASSLGISPTEYYGHTF.